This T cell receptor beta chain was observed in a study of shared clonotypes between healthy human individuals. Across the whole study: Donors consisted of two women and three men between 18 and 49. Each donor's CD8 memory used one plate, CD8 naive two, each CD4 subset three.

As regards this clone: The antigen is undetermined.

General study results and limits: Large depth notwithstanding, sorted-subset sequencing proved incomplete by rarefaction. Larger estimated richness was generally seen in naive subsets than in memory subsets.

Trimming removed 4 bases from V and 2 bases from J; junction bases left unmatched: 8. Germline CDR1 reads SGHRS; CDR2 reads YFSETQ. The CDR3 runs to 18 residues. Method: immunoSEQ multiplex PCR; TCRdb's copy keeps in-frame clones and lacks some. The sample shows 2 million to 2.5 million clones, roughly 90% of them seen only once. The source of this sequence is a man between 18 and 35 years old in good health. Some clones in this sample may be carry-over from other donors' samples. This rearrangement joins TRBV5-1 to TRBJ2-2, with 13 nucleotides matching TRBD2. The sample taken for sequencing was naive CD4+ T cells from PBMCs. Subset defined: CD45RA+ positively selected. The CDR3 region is CASSLAGTSGANTGELFF. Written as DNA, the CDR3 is TGCGCCAGCAGCCTGGCCGGGACTAGCGGGGCTAACACCGGGGAGCTGTTTTTT.